Below are 2 T cell receptor beta chains sequenced from a single sample in a study of blood T cells in healthy people across ages. Using a J-beta primer mix together with a sample-barcoded 5' primer, a second PCR was run for roughly 6 to 11 cycles. Each CDR3 protein gets one entry after TCRdb re-called the 5' RACE reads with MiXCR. Among roughly 680,000 distinct CDR3 sequences listed, 49% were seen once. The material sequenced was blood. Receptors originate from a woman aged 55-70 years in good health.

The rearrangement uses TRBV7-8 and TRBJ2-1; a weak D match, TRBD2 (6 bases). The V gene lost 6 bases and the J gene lost 2 bases, with 20 bases spanning the gap. CDR3 length: 17 amino acids. Per germline, CDR1 SGHVS and CDR2 FQNEAQ. CDR3: CASRQVASVGTYNEQFF. CDR3 coding DNA: TGTGCCAGCAGACAGGTGGCTAGCGTGGGCACCTACAATGAGCAGTTCTTC.

The rearrangement links TRBV27 to TRBJ2-1, with D perhaps given as TRBD1 or TRBD2 (5 bases each). Per germline, CDR1 MNHEY and CDR2 SMNVEV (reference sequence). Between the trimmed V and J ends, which lost 2 bases and 6 bases, there was a span of 11 bases. This CDR3 region has 14 residues. CDR3 protein: CASSLRDGGNEQFF. As DNA, the CDR3 is TGTGCCAGCAGTTTAAGGGACGGTGGCAATGAGCAGTTCTTC.